This T cell receptor beta chain stems from a study of T cells in Graves' hyperthyroidism and ophthalmopathy. Stable Graves' hyperthyroidism meant no ophthalmopathy progression within 18 months. CDR1 SEHNR and CDR2 FQNEAQ come from the germline V gene (reference sequence). V was clipped by 5 bases and J by 0 bases, with 14 bases between them. The CDR3 is 17 amino acids. RNA transcripts gave rise to amplified TCR beta CDR3 regions. In the first-round RT-PCR of the TCR CDR3, the HTBI primer set was used. TCRdb passed the multiplex PCR reads through MiXCR, listing each CDR3 protein once. The sample holds about 840,000 distinct CDR3 sequences, about 38% seen once.

The source material was blood. The gene calls are TRBV7-9 and TRBJ1-6; the D is unclear. The TCR originated in a man aged 18-30 years with Graves' hyperthyroidism. The DNA for the CDR3 is TGTGCCAGCAGCGCCGAGGACGTGAGCTCCTATAATTCACCCCTCCACTTT. This sequence encodes CASSAEDVSSYNSPLHF.